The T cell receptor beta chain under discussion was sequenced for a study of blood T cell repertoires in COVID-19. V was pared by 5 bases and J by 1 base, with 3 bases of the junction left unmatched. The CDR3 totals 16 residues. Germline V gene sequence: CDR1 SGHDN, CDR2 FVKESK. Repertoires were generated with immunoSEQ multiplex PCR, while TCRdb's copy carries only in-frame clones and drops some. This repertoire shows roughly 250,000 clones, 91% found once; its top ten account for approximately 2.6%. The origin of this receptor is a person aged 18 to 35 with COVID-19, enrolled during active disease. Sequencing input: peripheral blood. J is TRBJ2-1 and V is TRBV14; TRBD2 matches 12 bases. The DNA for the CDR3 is TGTGCCAGCAGCAGTCTAGCGGGAGGGTCCTACAATGAGCAGTTCTTC. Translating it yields CASSSLAGGSYNEQFF. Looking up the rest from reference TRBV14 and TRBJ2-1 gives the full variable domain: EAGVTQFPSHSVIEKGQTVTLRCDPISGHDNLYWYRRVMGKEIKFLLHFVKESKQDESGMPNNRFLAERTGGTYSTLKVQPAELEDSGVYFCASSSLAGGSYNEQFFGPGTRLTVL.